These 14 T cell receptor beta chains were sequenced from one sample in a study of regulatory T cells in long-lasting Graves disease. HTBI primers from iRepertoire and Arm-PCR of CDR3 regions yielded the TCR beta libraries. Each CDR3 protein gets one entry after TCRdb re-called the multiplex PCR reads with MiXCR. Of about 520,000 distinct CDR3 sequences in the sample, more than 10% were seen once. As for time point: newly diagnosed GD, antithyroid drugs for less than 3 months. The TCR library used RNA extracted from PBMCs. This sample was shared with a second study, whose subject was T cells in Graves' hyperthyroidism and ophthalmopathy.

The sample consisted of peripheral blood mononuclear cells (PBMCs), taken at new diagnosis, from a patient treated with antithyroid drugs. The receptors come from a woman in her twenties or thirties with Graves disease.

A word on this clonotype: A read error is the likely source, as a far larger clone sits one nucleotide away. The gene calls are TRBV5-5 and TRBJ2-1; 7 positions agree with TRBD1. CDR1 is SGHKS, CDR2 YYEKEE, per germline (reference sequence). The J segment lost 0 bases and the V segment lost 5 bases, leaving 2 bases of the junction unmatched. This CDR3 is 14 amino acids long. CDR3 sequence (DNA): TGTGCCAGCAGTGGGACAGTCTCCTACAATGAGCAGTTCTTC. Translation: CASSGTVSYNEQFF.

This clonotype has at least ten counts. The genes are TRBV2 and TRBJ2-5, with D perhaps being TRBD1 or TRBD2 (5 bases each). CDR1 is SNHLY, CDR2 FYNNEI, per germline. CDR3 size: 13 residues. V dropped 8 bases and J dropped 2 bases, with 12 bases sitting between them. CDR3 nucleotide sequence: TGTGCCAGCGCCCGGGACCTTCAAGAGACCCAGTACTTC. Its translation: CASARDLQETQYF.

This clonotype was counted a few times. A far larger clone is off by one base, so a read error is likely. This sequence joins TRBV27 and TRBJ1-1, with no clear D. The CDR3 length is 13 residues. The V gene's germline CDR1 is MNHEY and CDR2 SMNVEV (reference sequence). V was cut by 5 bases and J by 3 bases, with 10 bases left in between. The CDR3 coding sequence is TGTGCCAGCAGTGATACGGGTTACACTGAAGCTTTCTTT. Translated, it gives CASSDTGYTEAFF.

This clonotype occurred many times. V and J are TRBV20-1 and TRBJ2-3; TRBD2 agrees at 9 bases. The CDR3 covers 15 residues. Germline V gene data show CDR1 as DFQATT and CDR2 as SNEGSKA (reference sequence). V lost 4 bases, J lost 2 bases, and 7 bases stayed unmatched. CDR3 coding DNA: TGCAGTGCTATCGCGGCGGGAGGGGCCACAGATACGCAGTATTTT. Residues: CSAIAAGGATDTQYF.

This clonotype was counted many times. The rearrangement uses TRBV7-2 and TRBJ2-2, with unresolved D. Trimming took 2 bases from V and 7 from J, leaving 8 bases between them. The CDR3 is made up of 13 amino acids. Germline V lookup: CDR1 SGHTA, CDR2 FQGNSA. CDR3 in DNA: TGTGCCAGCAGCTTAATGTCGGGCGGGGAGCTGTTTTTT. Its translation: CASSLMSGGELFF.

V is TRBV6-1 and J is TRBJ2-7, with 14 bases matching TRBD2. Germline CDR1 and CDR2: MNHNS and SASEGT. V gave up 10 bases and J gave up 2 bases; unmatched junction bases: 4. This CDR3 has 14 amino acids. Here the CDR3 DNA reads TGTGCCACCAGGACTAGCGGGAGGACCTACGAGCAGTACTTC. The encoded protein is CATRTSGRTYEQYF.

This clonotype was recorded many times. CDR3 residues: CASSFVGRAHEQYF. DNA for the CDR3: TGTGCCAGCAGCTTTGTCGGGAGGGCTCACGAGCAGTACTTC. The chain links TRBV7-2 to TRBJ2-7; 8 positions match TRBD2. This CDR3 comprises 14 residues. V lost 3 bases, J lost 5 bases, and 6 bases stayed unmatched. Germline CDR1 SGHTA, CDR2 FQGNSA.

This clonotype was counted at least ten times. This chain joins TRBV20-1 and TRBJ2-1; D may be TRBD2 (5 bases). CDR3 length equals 14 residues. The germline gives CDR1 DFQATT, CDR2 SNEGSKA (reference sequence). Trimming stripped 2 bases from V and 2 bases from J, with 10 bases between. The CDR3 here is CSARPGVTYNEQFF. CDR3 nucleotide sequence: TGCAGTGCTAGACCCGGGGTGACCTACAATGAGCAGTTCTTC.

This clonotype was seen more than once but under ten times. V and J are TRBV19 and TRBJ1-1, with D tentatively TRBD1 (5 bases). CDR3 length equals 13 residues. Germline-derived CDR1 and CDR2 are LNHDA and SQIVND (reference sequence). V was clipped by 6 bases and J by 4 bases, with 12 bases between them. CDR3: CASRSRGGTEAFF. Written as DNA, the CDR3 is TGTGCCAGTAGATCCCGTGGGGGCACTGAAGCTTTCTTT.

This clonotype appeared a few times. The junction does not match germline at one end; this may be a read error. The chain recombines TRBV30 with TRBJ2-3; the D gene is possibly TRBD2 (6 bases). The CDR3 has 14 amino acids. Germline V gives CDR1 GTSNPN, CDR2 SVGIG (reference sequence). The CDR3 is CAWTKGLGTDTLYF. The CDR3 DNA sequence: TGTGCCTGGACGAAGGGACTTGGCACAGATACGCTGTATTTT.

In its sample, this clonotype was seen many times. The chain has TRBV12-3 or TRBV12-4 and TRBJ2-3; perhaps TRBD2 as D (6 bases). The CDR3 contains 15 residues. V lost 3 bases and J lost 1, with 11 bases in between. CDR3 region: CASSFSGPGTDTQYF. CDR3 bases: TGTGCCAGCAGTTTTAGCGGCCCCGGCACAGATACGCAGTATTTT.

This clonotype was observed a few times. V is TRBV12-3 or TRBV12-4 and J is TRBJ2-7; maybe TRBD2 (6 bases). This CDR3 is built from 12 residues. V dropped 3 bases and J dropped 9 bases, with 12 bases sitting between them. CDR3 amino acids: CASSFAGSGQYF. The CDR3 bases are TGTGCCAGCAGTTTCGCGGGGTCCGGGCAGTACTTC.

The sample holds many counts of this clonotype. This chain connects TRBV30 to TRBJ2-5; D may be TRBD2 (6 bases). Trimming left V 1 base short and J 2 bases short, with 14 bases between. CDR3 length: 15 residues. Germline V CDR1 and CDR2: GTSNPN, SVGIG (reference sequence). CDR3 in amino acids: CAWSASVGGQETQYF. In DNA, the CDR3 is TGTGCCTGGAGTGCGTCGGTTGGAGGGCAAGAGACCCAGTACTTC.

This clonotype was observed at least ten times. The V gene is TRBV6-2 or TRBV6-3, the J gene TRBJ1-5; D is unclear. The germline V and J ends were trimmed by 2 bases and 4 bases, with 6 bases remaining between them. The CDR3 is 13 residues long. Germline CDR1 reads MNHEY; CDR2 reads SVGEGT. CDR3 region: CASSYVGNQPQHF. CDR3 in DNA: TGTGCCAGCAGTTACGTGGGAAATCAGCCCCAGCATTTT.